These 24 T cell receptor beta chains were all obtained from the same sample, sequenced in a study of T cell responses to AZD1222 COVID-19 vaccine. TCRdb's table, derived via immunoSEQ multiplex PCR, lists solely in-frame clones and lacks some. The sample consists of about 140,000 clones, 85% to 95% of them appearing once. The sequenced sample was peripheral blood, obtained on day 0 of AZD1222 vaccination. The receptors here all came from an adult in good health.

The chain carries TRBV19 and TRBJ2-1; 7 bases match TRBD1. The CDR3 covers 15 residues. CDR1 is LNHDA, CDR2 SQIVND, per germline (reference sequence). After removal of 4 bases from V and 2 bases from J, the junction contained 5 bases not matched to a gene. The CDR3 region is CASSTTGNPYNEQFF. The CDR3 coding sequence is TGTGCCAGTAGTACGACAGGGAACCCCTACAATGAGCAGTTCTTC.

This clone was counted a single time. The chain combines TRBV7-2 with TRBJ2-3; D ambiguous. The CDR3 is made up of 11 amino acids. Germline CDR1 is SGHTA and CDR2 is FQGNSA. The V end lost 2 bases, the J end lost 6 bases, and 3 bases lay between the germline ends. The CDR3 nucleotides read TGTGCCAGCAGCTTAAAGGATACGCAGTATTTT. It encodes CASSLKDTQYF.

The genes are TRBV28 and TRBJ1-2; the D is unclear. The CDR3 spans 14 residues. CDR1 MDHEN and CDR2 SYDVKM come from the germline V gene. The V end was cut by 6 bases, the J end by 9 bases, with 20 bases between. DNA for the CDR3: TGTGCCAGCAGATACGCCGGGGTGGTCGAGAGCTACACCTTC. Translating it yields CASRYAGVVESYTF.

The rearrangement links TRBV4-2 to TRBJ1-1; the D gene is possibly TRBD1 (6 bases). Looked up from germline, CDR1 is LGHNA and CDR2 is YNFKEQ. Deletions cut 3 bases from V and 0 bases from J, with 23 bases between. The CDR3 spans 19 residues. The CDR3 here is CASSQAIGGSTDMNTEAFF. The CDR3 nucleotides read TGTGCCAGCAGCCAGGCTATTGGGGGCTCTACCGATATGAACACTGAAGCTTTCTTT.

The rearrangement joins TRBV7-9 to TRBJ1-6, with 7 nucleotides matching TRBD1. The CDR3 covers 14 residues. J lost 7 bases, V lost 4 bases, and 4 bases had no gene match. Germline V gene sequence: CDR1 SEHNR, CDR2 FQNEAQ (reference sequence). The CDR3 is CASSSTGSNSPLHF. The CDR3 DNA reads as TGTGCCAGCAGCTCGACAGGGAGCAATTCACCCCTCCACTTT.

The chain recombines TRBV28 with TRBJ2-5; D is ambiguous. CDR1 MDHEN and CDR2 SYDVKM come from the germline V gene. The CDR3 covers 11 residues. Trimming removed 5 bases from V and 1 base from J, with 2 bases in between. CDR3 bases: TGTGCCAGCAGTGGCCAAGAGACCCAGTACTTC. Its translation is CASSGQETQYF.

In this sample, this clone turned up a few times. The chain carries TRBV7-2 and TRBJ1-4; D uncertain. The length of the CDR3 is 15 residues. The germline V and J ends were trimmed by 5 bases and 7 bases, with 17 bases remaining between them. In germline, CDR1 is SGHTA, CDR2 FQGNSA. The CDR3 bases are TGTGCCAGCAGCAAAAACCGGGCCCGGGCTGAAAAACTGTTTTTT. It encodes CASSKNRARAEKLFF.

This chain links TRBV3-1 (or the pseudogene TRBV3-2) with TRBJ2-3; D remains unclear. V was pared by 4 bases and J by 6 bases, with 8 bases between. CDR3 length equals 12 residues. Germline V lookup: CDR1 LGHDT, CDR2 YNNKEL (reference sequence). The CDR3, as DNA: TGTGCCAGCAGCCCGCGGCAGGATACGCAGTATTTT. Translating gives CASSPRQDTQYF.

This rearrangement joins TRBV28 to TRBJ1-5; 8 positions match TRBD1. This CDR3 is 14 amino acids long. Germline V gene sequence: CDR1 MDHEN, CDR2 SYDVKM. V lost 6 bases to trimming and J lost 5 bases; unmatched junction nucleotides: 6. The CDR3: CASRKQGGDQPQHF. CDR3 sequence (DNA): TGTGCCAGCAGGAAACAGGGGGGGGATCAGCCCCAGCATTTT.

The CDR3 coding sequence is TGTGCCATCAGTGAGACACTTAGCAATCAGCCCCAGCATTTT. Translation: CAISETLSNQPQHF. The chain joins TRBV10-3 to TRBJ1-5; the D is unclear. The ends were cut back, 2 bases at V and 0 bases at J, with 5 bases in the middle. The germline V gene has CDR1 ENHRY and CDR2 SYGVKD. CDR3 size: 14 residues.

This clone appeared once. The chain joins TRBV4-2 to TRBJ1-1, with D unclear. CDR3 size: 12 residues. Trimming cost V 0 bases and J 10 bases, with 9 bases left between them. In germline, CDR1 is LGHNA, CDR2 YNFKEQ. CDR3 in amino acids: CASSQDLGRAFF. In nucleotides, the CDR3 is TGTGCCAGCAGCCAAGATCTAGGGCGAGCTTTCTTT.

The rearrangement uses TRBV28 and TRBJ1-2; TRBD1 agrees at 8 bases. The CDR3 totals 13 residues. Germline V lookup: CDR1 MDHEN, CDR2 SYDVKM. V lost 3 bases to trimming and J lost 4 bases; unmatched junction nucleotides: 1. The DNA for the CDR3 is TGTGCCAGCAGTTTCGGACAGGGCTATGGCTACACCTTC. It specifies CASSFGQGYGYTF.

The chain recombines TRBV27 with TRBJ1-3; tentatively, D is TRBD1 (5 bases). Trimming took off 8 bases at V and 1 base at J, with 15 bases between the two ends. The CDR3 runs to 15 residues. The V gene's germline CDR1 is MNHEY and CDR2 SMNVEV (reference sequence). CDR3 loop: CASRGGSQSGNTIYF. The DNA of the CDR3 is TGTGCCAGCCGCGGGGGGTCCCAATCTGGAAACACCATATATTTT.

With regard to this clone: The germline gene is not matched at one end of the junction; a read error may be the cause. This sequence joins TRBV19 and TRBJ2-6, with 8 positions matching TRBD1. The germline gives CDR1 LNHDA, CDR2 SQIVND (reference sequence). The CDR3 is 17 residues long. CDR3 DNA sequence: TGTGCCAGCAGTACGGACAGGGTTGCCTCTGGGGCCAACGTCCTGACTTTC. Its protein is CASSTDRVASGANVLTF.

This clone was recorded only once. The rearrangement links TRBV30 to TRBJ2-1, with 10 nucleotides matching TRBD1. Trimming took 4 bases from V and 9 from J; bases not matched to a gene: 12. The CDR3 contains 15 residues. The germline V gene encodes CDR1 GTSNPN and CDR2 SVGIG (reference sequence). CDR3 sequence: CAWTPRGTGVIEQFF. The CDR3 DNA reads TGTGCCTGGACCCCCCGGGGGACAGGGGTTATTGAGCAGTTCTTC.

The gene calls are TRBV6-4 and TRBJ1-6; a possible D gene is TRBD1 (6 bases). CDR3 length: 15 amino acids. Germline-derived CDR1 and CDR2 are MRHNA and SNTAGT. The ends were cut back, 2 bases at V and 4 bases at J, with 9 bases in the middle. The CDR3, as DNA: TGTGCCAGCAGTGACCTGGACAGTTATAATTCACCCCTCCACTTT. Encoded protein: CASSDLDSYNSPLHF.

The CDR3 sequence: CAWSLSLGSQPQHF. CDR3 nucleotides: TGTGCCTGGAGTCTAAGCCTGGGGTCTCAGCCCCAGCATTTT. J is TRBJ1-5 and V is TRBV30; the D is unclear. The CDR3 covers 14 residues. V was pared by 2 bases and J by 6 bases, with 14 bases between. From germline, CDR1 is GTSNPN and CDR2 SVGIG (reference sequence).

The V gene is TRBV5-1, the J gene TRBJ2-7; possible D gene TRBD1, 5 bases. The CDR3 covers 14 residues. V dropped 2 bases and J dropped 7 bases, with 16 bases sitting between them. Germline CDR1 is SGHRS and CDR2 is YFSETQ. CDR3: CASSFQGRHGEQYF. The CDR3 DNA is TGCGCCAGCAGCTTTCAGGGTCGCCACGGTGAGCAGTACTTC.

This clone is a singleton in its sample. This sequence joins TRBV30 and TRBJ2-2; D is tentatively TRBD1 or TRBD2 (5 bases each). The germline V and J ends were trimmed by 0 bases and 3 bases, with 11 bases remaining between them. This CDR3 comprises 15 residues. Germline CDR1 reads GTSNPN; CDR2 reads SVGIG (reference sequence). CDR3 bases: TGTGCCTGGAGTGTTGAGGGGCTAGACACCGGGGAGCTGTTTTTT. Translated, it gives CAWSVEGLDTGELFF.

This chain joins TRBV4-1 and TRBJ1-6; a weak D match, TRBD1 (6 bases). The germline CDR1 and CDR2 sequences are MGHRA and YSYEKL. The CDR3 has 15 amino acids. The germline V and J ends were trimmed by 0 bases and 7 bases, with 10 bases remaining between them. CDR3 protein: CASSQEDRRNSPLHF. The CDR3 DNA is TGCGCCAGCAGCCAAGAGGACAGAAGAAATTCACCCCTCCACTTT.

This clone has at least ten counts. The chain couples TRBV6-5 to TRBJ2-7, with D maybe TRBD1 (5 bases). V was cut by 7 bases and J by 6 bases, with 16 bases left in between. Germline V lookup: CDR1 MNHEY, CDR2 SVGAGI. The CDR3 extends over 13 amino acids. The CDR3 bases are TGTGCCAGCAAACAGGACATAGCTTTCGAGCAGTACTTC. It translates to CASKQDIAFEQYF.

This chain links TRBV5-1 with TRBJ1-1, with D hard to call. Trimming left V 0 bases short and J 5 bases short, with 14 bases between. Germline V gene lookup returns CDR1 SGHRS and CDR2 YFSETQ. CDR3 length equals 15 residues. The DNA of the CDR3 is TGCGCCAGCAGCTTGGGGGCAGCCGGAAGGACTGAAGCTTTCTTT. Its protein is CASSLGAAGRTEAFF.

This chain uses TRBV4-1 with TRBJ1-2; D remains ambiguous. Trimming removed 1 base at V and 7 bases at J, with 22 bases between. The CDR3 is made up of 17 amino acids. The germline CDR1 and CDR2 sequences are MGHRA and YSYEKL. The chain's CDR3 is CASSQVDQGWGTGGYTF. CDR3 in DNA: TGCGCCAGCAGCCAAGTGGATCAAGGGTGGGGTACCGGTGGCTACACCTTC.

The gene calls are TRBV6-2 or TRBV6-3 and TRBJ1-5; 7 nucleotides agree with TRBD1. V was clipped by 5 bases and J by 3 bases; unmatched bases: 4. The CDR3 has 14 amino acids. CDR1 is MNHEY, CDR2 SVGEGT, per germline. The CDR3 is CASSKGQINQPQHF. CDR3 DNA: TGTGCCAGCAGTAAGGGACAGATCAATCAGCCCCAGCATTTT.